This T cell receptor beta chain emerged from a study of immune heterogeneity within non-small cell lung tumors. The overall study: Classification of the tumors gave a few squamous cell carcinomas, about 10 non-squamous carcinomas and 1 not otherwise specified. Findings of the study overall: Local T-cell clonality and local tumor mutational burden correlated moderately but significantly (R approximately 0.35). Recurrence of identical dominant CDR3 beta clonotypes was observed across tumor sites within a patient, alongside site-unique high-frequency clones.

Looked up from germline, CDR1 is WNHNN and CDR2 is SYGVQD (reference sequence). This CDR3 is 15 amino acids long. V lost 2 bases and J 5 bases, leaving 13 bases between the germline ends. Each sample used 550 to 600 ng of genomic DNA from bulk tumor tissue. Surgery yielded several widely spaced biopsies per primary tumor. Enrolled patients presented with newly diagnosed, previously untreated non-small cell lung cancer and underwent curative surgery. There were roughly 16 donors in total. They were all newly diagnosed non-small cell lung cancer patients undergoing surgery with curative intent. This clonotype was detected only once. Its matching antigen is unknown. Given a much more abundant clone one base away, this may be a read error. TCR beta CDR3 regions came from multiplex PCR with 32 forward V and 13 reverse J primers. TCRdb re-called the multiplex PCR reads through MiXCR, storing one row per CDR3 protein. The sample holds nearly 15,000 distinct CDR3 sequences, under 35% seen once.

The clonotype originates from a woman aged 50 to 60 with non-small cell lung cancer. The sample comprised lung tumor tissue. The genes are TRBV10-1 and TRBJ2-1; D call uncertain. The CDR3, as DNA: TGCGCCAGCAGTGAGAGGATCTTAGGGAACAATGAGCAGTTCTTC. Translated, it gives CASSERILGNNEQFF.